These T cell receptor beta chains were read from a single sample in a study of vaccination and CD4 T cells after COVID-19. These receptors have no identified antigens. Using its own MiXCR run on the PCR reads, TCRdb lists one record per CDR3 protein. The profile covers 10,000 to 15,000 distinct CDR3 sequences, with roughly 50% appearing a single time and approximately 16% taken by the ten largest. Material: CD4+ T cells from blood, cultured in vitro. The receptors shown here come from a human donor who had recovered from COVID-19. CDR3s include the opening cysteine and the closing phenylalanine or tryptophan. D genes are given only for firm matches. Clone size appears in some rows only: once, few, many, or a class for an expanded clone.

CDR3: CSAREAGGVDTQYF
DNA: TGCAGTGCTAGAGAGGCGGGAGGAGTAGATACGCAGTATTTT
J: TRBJ2-3
V: TRBV20-1
D: TRBD2
size: -

CDR3: CASSFADSNQPQHF
DNA: TGTGCCAGCAGTTTTGCAGATAGCAATCAGCCCCAGCATTTT
J: TRBJ1-5
V: TRBV12-3/TRBV12-4
D: -
size: -

CDR3: CASSELGSTEAFF
DNA: TGTGCCAGCAGTGAATTGGGGAGTACTGAAGCTTTCTTT
J: TRBJ1-1
V: TRBV2
D: -
size: once

CDR3: CASSPHAGELFF
DNA: TGTGCCAGCAGTCCCCATGCCGGGGAGCTGTTTTTT
J: TRBJ2-2
V: TRBV28
D: -
size: -

CDR3: CASSLVRTVNYNSPLHF
DNA: TGTGCCAGCAGCTTAGTTAGGACAGTTAACTATAATTCACCCCTCCACTTT
J: TRBJ1-6
V: TRBV7-9
D: -
size: -

CDR3: CASTLPGTGELFF
DNA: TGTGCCAGCACCCTCCCGGGCACCGGGGAGCTGTTTTTT
J: TRBJ2-2
V: TRBV5-6
D: -
size: -

CDR3: CASRLSWAEAFF
DNA: TGTGCCAGCAGGCTATCGTGGGCTGAAGCTTTCTTT
J: TRBJ1-1
V: TRBV6-2/TRBV6-3
D: -
size: once

CDR3: CASRSIISTDTQYF
DNA: TGTGCCAGTAGGAGCATAATTAGCACAGATACGCAGTATTTT
J: TRBJ2-3
V: TRBV19
D: -
size: -

CDR3: CAWDRVAGNTIYF
DNA: TGTGCCTGGGACAGGGTCGCTGGAAACACCATATATTTT
J: TRBJ1-3
V: TRBV30
D: TRBD1
size: -

CDR3: CASSKRVSWGSFEQYF
DNA: TGTGCCAGCAGTAAGAGAGTGTCCTGGGGTTCGTTCGAGCAGTACTTC
J: TRBJ2-7
V: TRBV21-1
D: -
size: -

CDR3: CASSLGTSGLDTQYF
DNA: TGTGCCAGCAGCCTAGGGACTAGCGGGTTAGATACGCAGTATTTT
J: TRBJ2-3
V: TRBV7-2
D: TRBD2
size: -

CDR3: CASSLARDFGETQYF
DNA: TGTGCCAGCAGCTTAGCCAGGGACTTCGGTGAGACCCAGTACTTC
J: TRBJ2-5
V: TRBV7-2
D: -
size: -

CDR3: CSARETANSPLHF
DNA: TGCAGTGCTAGAGAGACAGCGAATTCACCCCTCCACTTT
J: TRBJ1-6
V: TRBV20-1
D: -
size: -

CDR3: CASSHRQVNSPLHF
DNA: TGTGCCAGCAGCCATCGACAGGTTAATTCACCCCTCCACTTT
J: TRBJ1-6
V: TRBV3-1
D: -
size: -

CDR3: CASSLSNMLGRGTGSYNEQFF
DNA: TGTGCCAGCAGTTTATCAAACATGTTAGGGCGAGGGACTGGATCCTACAATGAGCAGTTCTTC
J: TRBJ2-1
V: TRBV28
D: -
size: -

CDR3: CASSPGRDTLETQYF
DNA: TGTGCCAGCTCACCAGGGCGGGACACTTTAGAGACCCAGTACTTC
J: TRBJ2-5
V: TRBV18
D: -
size: -

CDR3: CSASGSREQYF
DNA: TGCAGTGCTAGCGGGAGTCGGGAGCAGTACTTC
J: TRBJ2-7
V: TRBV20-1
D: -
size: few

CDR3: CSARGLAGAEETQYF
DNA: TGCAGTGCTCGCGGACTAGCGGGAGCAGAAGAGACCCAGTACTTC
J: TRBJ2-5
V: TRBV20-1
D: TRBD2
size: -

CDR3: CASSQAGGTYQETQYF
DNA: TGTGCCAGCAGTCAAGCGGGAGGAACGTACCAAGAGACCCAGTACTTC
J: TRBJ2-5
V: TRBV6-1
D: TRBD2
size: medium-sized

CDR3: CASSQELDGYTF
DNA: TGTGCCAGCAGCCAAGAACTTGATGGCTACACCTTC
J: TRBJ1-2
V: TRBV28
D: -
size: -

CDR3: CASSYSIAKYNEQFF
DNA: TGTGCCAGCAGTTACTCGATTGCTAAATACAATGAGCAGTTCTTC
J: TRBJ2-1
V: TRBV6-5
D: -
size: -

CDR3: CASSPGQGSQPQHF
DNA: TGCGCCAGCAGCCCCGGACAGGGTTCGCAGCCCCAGCATTTT
J: TRBJ1-5
V: TRBV5-1
D: TRBD1
size: few

CDR3: CASSLQYPSYNEQFF
DNA: TGTGCCAGCAGTTTGCAGTACCCATCCTACAATGAGCAGTTCTTC
J: TRBJ2-1
V: TRBV28
D: -
size: -

CDR3: CSARDIRAGEAGELFF
DNA: TGCAGTGCTAGAGATATCAGAGCGGGAGAGGCCGGGGAGCTGTTTTTT
J: TRBJ2-2
V: TRBV20-1
D: TRBD2
size: -

CDR3: CASSQDREAQAFF
DNA: TGCGCCAGCAGCCAAGATCGAGAGGCCCAAGCTTTCTTT
J: TRBJ1-1
V: TRBV4-3
D: -
size: once

CDR3: CSARDLGGFAGGANVLTF
DNA: TGCAGTGCTAGAGATCTCGGCGGGTTCGCGGGAGGGGCCAACGTCCTGACTTTC
J: TRBJ2-6
V: TRBV20-1
D: -
size: -

CDR3: CASTSDRGRNQPQHF
DNA: TGTGCCAGCACTTCAGACAGAGGTCGCAATCAGCCCCAGCATTTT
J: TRBJ1-5
V: TRBV2
D: -
size: -

CDR3: CAISYGTSGKREQFF
DNA: TGTGCCATCAGCTACGGGACTAGTGGCAAGAGGGAGCAGTTCTTC
J: TRBJ2-1
V: TRBV10-3
D: TRBD2
size: -

CDR3: CASSADRGLIAQYF
DNA: TGTGCCAGCAGTGCGGACAGGGGGTTAATTGCCCAGTACTTC
J: TRBJ2-5
V: TRBV6-1
D: TRBD1
size: -

CDR3: CASSQAGQRNTIYF
DNA: TGTGCCAGCAGCCAAGCCGGCCAGCGAAACACCATATATTTT
J: TRBJ1-3
V: TRBV3-1
D: -
size: -

CDR3: CASREGLIDTQYF
DNA: TGTGCCAGCAGGGAGGGGCTCATCGATACGCAGTATTTT
J: TRBJ2-3
V: TRBV2
D: -
size: -

CDR3: CASSLALLAGEGETQYF
DNA: TGCGCCAGCAGCTTGGCGTTACTAGCGGGAGAGGGCGAGACCCAGTACTTC
J: TRBJ2-5
V: TRBV5-1
D: TRBD2
size: few

CDR3: CAISTRQGPQETQYF
DNA: TGTGCCATCAGTACAAGACAGGGTCCACAAGAGACCCAGTACTTC
J: TRBJ2-5
V: TRBV10-3
D: TRBD1
size: few

CDR3: CASSLTRDSPLHF
DNA: TGTGCCAGCAGCTTAACGCGAGATTCACCCCTCCACTTT
J: TRBJ1-6
V: TRBV7-9
D: -
size: -

CDR3: CSARVMSSGANTGELFF
DNA: TGCAGTGCTAGAGTTATGTCTAGCGGGGCAAACACCGGGGAGCTGTTTTTT
J: TRBJ2-2
V: TRBV20-1
D: TRBD2
size: -

CDR3: CASSFIAGTSGSTDTQYF
DNA: TGTGCCAGCAGCTTCATTGCCGGGACTAGCGGGAGTACAGATACGCAGTATTTT
J: TRBJ2-3
V: TRBV7-2
D: TRBD2
size: -

CDR3: CASAMDRRNTEAFF
DNA: TGTGCCAGTGCGATGGACAGGAGGAACACTGAAGCTTTCTTT
J: TRBJ1-1
V: TRBV5-4
D: TRBD1
size: -